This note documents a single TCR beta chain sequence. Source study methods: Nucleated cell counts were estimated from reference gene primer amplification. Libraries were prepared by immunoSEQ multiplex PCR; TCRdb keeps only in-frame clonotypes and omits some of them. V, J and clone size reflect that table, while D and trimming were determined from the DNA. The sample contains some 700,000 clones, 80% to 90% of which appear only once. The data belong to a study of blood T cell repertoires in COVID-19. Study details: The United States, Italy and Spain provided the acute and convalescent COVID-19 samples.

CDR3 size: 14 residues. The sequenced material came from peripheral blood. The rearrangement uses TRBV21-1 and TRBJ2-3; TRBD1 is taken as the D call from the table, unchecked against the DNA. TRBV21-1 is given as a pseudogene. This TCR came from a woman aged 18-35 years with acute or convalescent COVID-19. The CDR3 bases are TGTGCCAGCAGCGACACTCACCTCACAGATACGCAGTATTTT. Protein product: CASSDTHLTDTQYF.